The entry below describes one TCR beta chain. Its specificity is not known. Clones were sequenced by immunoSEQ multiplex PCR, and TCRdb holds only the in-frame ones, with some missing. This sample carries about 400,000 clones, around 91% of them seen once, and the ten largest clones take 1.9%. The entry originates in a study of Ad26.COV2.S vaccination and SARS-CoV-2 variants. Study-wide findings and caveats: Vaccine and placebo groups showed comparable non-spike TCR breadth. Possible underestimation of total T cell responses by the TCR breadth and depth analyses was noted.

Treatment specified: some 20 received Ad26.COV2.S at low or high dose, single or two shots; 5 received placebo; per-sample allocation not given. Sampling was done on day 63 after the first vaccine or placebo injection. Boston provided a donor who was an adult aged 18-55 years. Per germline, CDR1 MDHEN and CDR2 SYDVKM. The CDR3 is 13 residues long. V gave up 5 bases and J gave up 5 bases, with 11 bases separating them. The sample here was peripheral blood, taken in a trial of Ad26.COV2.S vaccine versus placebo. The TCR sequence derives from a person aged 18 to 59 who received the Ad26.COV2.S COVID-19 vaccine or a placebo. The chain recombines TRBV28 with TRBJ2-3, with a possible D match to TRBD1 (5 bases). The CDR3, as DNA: TGTGCCAGCAGTCCTAGGGGCAGAGATACGCAGTATTTT. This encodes CASSPRGRDTQYF.